These T cell receptor beta chains were read from a single sample in a study of OX40 agonist ivuxolimab in advanced cancers. Here immunoSEQ multiplex PCR was the method, and the copy in TCRdb shows in-frame clones only, minus some. In the table there are about 35,000 clones, roughly four fifths of which are singletons. This material consisted of CD4+ or CD8+ T cells sorted from blood, taken in a trial of the OX40 agonist ivuxolimab. These receptors came from an adult with an advanced solid tumor such as melanoma, head and neck, liver or kidney cancer. Each CDR3 is given with its conserved first and last residue. The D gene is left open where the match is weak. Only part of the rows carry a size: once, few, many, or a class if the clone is expanded.

D	size	V	J	DNA	CDR3
.	once	TRBV30	TRBJ1-4	TGTGCCTGTCAGACAGGATTTAATGAAAAACTGTTTTTT	CACQTGFNEKLFF
.	.	TRBV27	TRBJ1-1	TGTGCCAGCAGTTTACAGGGGTATATGAACACTGAAGCTTTCTTT	CASSLQGYMNTEAFF
.	once	TRBV2	TRBJ1-1	TGTGCCAGCTTCACTGTGACAGGGAACACTGAAGCTTTCTTT	CASFTVTGNTEAFF
TRBD2	.	TRBV7-6	TRBJ2-1	TGTGCCAGCAGCACGGATTATAGCGGGAGAGGCGGTGAGCAGTTCTTC	CASSTDYSGRGGEQFF
.	.	TRBV27	TRBJ1-1	TGTGCCAGCAGTTCTCTTCCCTTAGGGACTGAAGCTTTCTTT	CASSSLPLGTEAFF
.	.	TRBV9	TRBJ2-2	TGTGCCAGCACCCGGCGTTCCGGGGAGCTGTTTTTT	CASTRRSGELFF
.	.	TRBV6-1	TRBJ1-6	TGTGCCAGATATCAAGTCGCCCTCCACTTT	CARYQVALHF
.	.	TRBV21-1	TRBJ2-7	TGTGCCAGCACCATCGGCCAGGGGGCGCGGGAGCAGTACTTC	CASTIGQGAREQYF
.	.	TRBV6-1	TRBJ2-5	TGTGCCAGCAGAAATTACGAGACCCAGTACTTC	CASRNYETQYF
.	few	TRBV4-3	TRBJ2-1	TGCGCCAGCAGCCTCTGGCCGGGGGTGGAGCAGTTCTTC	CASSLWPGVEQFF
TRBD1	.	TRBV9	TRBJ2-3	TGTGCCAGCAGCGTCATAGATGGGGGTATTGGGACAGGGGCTTCTAGCACAGATACGCAGTATTTT	CASSVIDGGIGTGASSTDTQYF
.	.	TRBV7-2	TRBJ2-3	TGTGCCAGCAGCTTAGTAGGCTCCACAGATACGCAGTATTTT	CASSLVGSTDTQYF
TRBD2	.	TRBV6-5	TRBJ2-1	TGTGCCAGCACGTGGACTAGCGGGGACAATGAGCAGTTCTTC	CASTWTSGDNEQFF
TRBD1	.	TRBV4-2	TRBJ1-4	TGTGCCAGCAGCCAAATTACCGGGACAGAACTTGCAACTAATGAAAAACTGTTTTTT	CASSQITGTELATNEKLFF
TRBD2	few	TRBV7-2	TRBJ2-3	TGTGCCAGCAGCCCCACAGCGGGGACGTACACAGATACGCAGTATTTT	CASSPTAGTYTDTQYF
TRBD2	once	TRBV2	TRBJ2-1	TGTGCCAGCAGTGTTCGGGAGGGAAATAGGGGATTCTACAATGAGCAGTTCTTC	CASSVREGNRGFYNEQFF
TRBD1	.	TRBV25-1	TRBJ1-1	TGTGCCAGCAGTGAATATGGGACAGGGGGACCTGAAGCTTTCTTT	CASSEYGTGGPEAFF
TRBD2	.	TRBV27	TRBJ2-1	TGTGCCAGCAGTCTGGCGGGAGGCTCCTACAATGAGCAGTTCTTC	CASSLAGGSYNEQFF
.	.	TRBV5-5	TRBJ2-7	TGTGCCAGCAGCTTGGCAATCTACTACGAGCAGTACTTC	CASSLAIYYEQYF
TRBD2	.	TRBV19	TRBJ2-1	TGTGCCAGTAGTATAGTCGCTAGCGGGGGTTCGGGGAATGAGCAGTTCTTC	CASSIVASGGSGNEQFF
.	.	TRBV4-1	TRBJ2-3	TGCGCCAGCGGAACAGGACACACAGATACGCAGTATTTT	CASGTGHTDTQYF
TRBD2	.	TRBV5-6	TRBJ2-3	TGTGCCAGCAGCTCCAGACTAGCGGGGGGCGTTTCTAGCACAGATACGCAGTATTTT	CASSSRLAGGVSSTDTQYF
.	.	TRBV28	TRBJ1-1	TGTGCCAGCAGTTTATGGGGGAGGGGACACACTGAAGCTTTCTTT	CASSLWGRGHTEAFF
TRBD1	.	TRBV19	TRBJ1-1	TGTGCCAGTATCCGGACAGGTTACATGAACACTGAAGCTTTCTTT	CASIRTGYMNTEAFF
.	.	TRBV9	TRBJ2-1	TGTGCCAGCAGCAACAACCCTCGGACGAGCTCCTACAATGAGCAGTTCTTC	CASSNNPRTSSYNEQFF
.	once	TRBV7-9	TRBJ2-3	TGTGCCAGCAGCTCACCTCGGCGGGATCAGAAAGATACGCAGTATTTT	CASSSPRRDQKDTQYF
.	few	TRBV27	TRBJ1-4	TGTGCCAGCAGTTTATATGGGGATGAGAGGGCAACTAATGAAAAACTGTTTTTT	CASSLYGDERATNEKLFF
.	.	TRBV6-1	TRBJ1-4	TGTGCCAGCAGTGAACAGGGGTCTGAAAAACTGTTTTTT	CASSEQGSEKLFF
.	.	TRBV5-6	TRBJ2-3	TGTGCCAGCAGCTCGGACCCTAGCGCCGCAGATACGCAGTATTTT	CASSSDPSAADTQYF
TRBD1	.	TRBV19	TRBJ1-1	TGTGCCAGTAGTAAATACGGACAGGGCTCGAACACTGAAGCTTTCTTT	CASSKYGQGSNTEAFF
TRBD1	.	TRBV6-1	TRBJ1-3	TGTGCCAGCAGTGAATCAAGGACAGGAGGATACACCATATATTTT	CASSESRTGGYTIYF
TRBD1	.	TRBV4-3	TRBJ2-3	TGCGCCAGCAGCCAAAGGGGGCCGAACCCCACAGATACGCAGTATTTT	CASSQRGPNPTDTQYF
.	.	TRBV30	TRBJ2-7	TGTGCCTGGGCGGGGGGACAGGGAAAGTACGAGCAGTACTTC	CAWAGGQGKYEQYF
.	once	TRBV30	TRBJ2-7	TGTGCCTCCGCCCTCGGGACTCTAAGCTCCTACGAGCAGTACTTC	CASALGTLSSYEQYF
TRBD1	.	TRBV18	TRBJ2-2	TGTGCCAGCTCACCGCAGGGGGCAACCGGGGAGCTGTTTTTT	CASSPQGATGELFF
.	once	TRBV29-1	TRBJ2-2	TGCAGCGTTGAGGGCTGGGGGGCGTCCGGGGAGCTGTTTTTT	CSVEGWGASGELFF
TRBD1	once	TRBV19	TRBJ2-1	TGTGCCAGTGGGGACAGCTCCTACAATGAGCAGTTCTTC	CASGDSSYNEQFF
TRBD1	.	TRBV7-9	TRBJ2-7	TGTGCCAGCAGCTCCGGACAGGGTTTCTCCTACGAGCAGTACTTC	CASSSGQGFSYEQYF
.	.	TRBV7-9	TRBJ1-2	TGTGCCAGCAGCTTTCTGCCCACCCTCTATGGCTACACCTTC	CASSFLPTLYGYTF
.	.	TRBV7-2	TRBJ2-7	TGTGCCAGCACGTTGGGACACCTTGTATACGAGCAGTACTTC	CASTLGHLVYEQYF
TRBD1	once	TRBV5-4	TRBJ1-1	TGTGCCAGCAGCTGGGGACAGGGGACTGAAGCTTTCTTT	CASSWGQGTEAFF
.	once	TRBV6-6	TRBJ1-5	TGTGCCAGCGGGGACTGGGGCAATCAGCCCCAGCATTTT	CASGDWGNQPQHF
.	.	TRBV6-1	TRBJ2-6	TGTGCCAGCAGTCAAGACAGTACCGGGGCCAACGTCCTGACTTTC	CASSQDSTGANVLTF